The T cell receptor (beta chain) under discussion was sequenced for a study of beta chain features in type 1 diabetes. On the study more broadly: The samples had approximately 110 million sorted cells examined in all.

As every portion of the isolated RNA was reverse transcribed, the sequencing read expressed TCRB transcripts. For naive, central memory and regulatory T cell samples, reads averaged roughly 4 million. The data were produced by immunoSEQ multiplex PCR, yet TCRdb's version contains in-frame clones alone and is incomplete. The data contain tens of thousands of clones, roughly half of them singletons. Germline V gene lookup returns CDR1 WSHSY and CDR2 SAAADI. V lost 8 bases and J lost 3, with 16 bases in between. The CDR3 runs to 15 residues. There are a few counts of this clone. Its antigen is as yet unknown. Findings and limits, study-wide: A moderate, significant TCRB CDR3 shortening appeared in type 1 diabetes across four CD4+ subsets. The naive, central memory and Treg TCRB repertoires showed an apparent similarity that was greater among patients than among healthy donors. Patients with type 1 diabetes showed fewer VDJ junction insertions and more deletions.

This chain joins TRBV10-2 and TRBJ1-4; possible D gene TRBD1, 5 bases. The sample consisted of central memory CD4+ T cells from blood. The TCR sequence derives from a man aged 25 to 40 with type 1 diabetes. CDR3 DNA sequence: TGCGCCAGCTATAGTGGAGGGGTCTCTAATGAAAAACTGTTTTTT. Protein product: CASYSGGVSNEKLFF.